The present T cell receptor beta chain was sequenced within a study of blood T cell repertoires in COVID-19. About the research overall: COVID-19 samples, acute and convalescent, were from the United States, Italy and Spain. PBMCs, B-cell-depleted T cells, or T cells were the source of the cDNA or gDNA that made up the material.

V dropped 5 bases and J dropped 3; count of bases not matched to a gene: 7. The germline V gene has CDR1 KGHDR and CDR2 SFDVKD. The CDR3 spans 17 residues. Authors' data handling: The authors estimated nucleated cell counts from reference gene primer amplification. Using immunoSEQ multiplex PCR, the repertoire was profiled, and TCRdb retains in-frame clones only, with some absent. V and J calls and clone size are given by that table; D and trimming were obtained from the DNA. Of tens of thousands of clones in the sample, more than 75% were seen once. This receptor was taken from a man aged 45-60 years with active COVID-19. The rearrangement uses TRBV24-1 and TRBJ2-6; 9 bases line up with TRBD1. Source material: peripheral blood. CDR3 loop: CATSGGTGRYGANVLTF. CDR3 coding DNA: TGTGCCACCAGTGGCGGGACAGGGAGGTATGGGGCCAACGTCCTGACTTTC.